This TCR beta chain was captured by sequencing in a study of Ad26.COV2.S vaccination and SARS-CoV-2 variants. Sequencing used immunoSEQ multiplex PCR; TCRdb keeps in-frame clones, though not all of them. Among about 280,000 clones listed, around 87% were seen once. Treatment meaning: 15 to 20 received Ad26.COV2.S at low or high dose, single or two shots; five or six received placebo; per-sample allocation not given. Sampling took place 63 days after the first vaccine or placebo injection. This CDR3 region has 16 residues. Between the trimmed V and J ends, which lost 3 bases and 4 bases, there was a span of 16 bases. Germline V gene data show CDR1 as SGHKS and CDR2 as YYEKEE (reference sequence).

The clonotype was recovered from a person aged 18 to 65 who received the Ad26.COV2.S COVID-19 vaccine or a placebo. The sequencing here drew on peripheral blood, taken in a trial of Ad26.COV2.S vaccine versus placebo. The chain carries TRBV5-5 and TRBJ2-2, with D uncertain. The DNA for the CDR3 is TGTGCCAGCAGCTCTACCTTCGCAGGATTCACCGGGGAGCTGTTTTTT. It encodes CASSSTFAGFTGELFF.